These T cell receptor beta chains were read from a single sample in a study of blood T cell repertoires in COVID-19. Assay: immunoSEQ multiplex PCR; the TCRdb copy retains only in-frame clones and omits some. The profile shows 110,000 or so clones, 80% to 90% of them singletons. The sequencing sample was made of peripheral blood. Source of these receptors: a woman aged 45-65 years with acute or convalescent COVID-19. Both conserved end residues are part of each CDR3. The order of the fields is V gene, D gene, J gene, clone size, CDR3 length, CDR3 DNA, CDR3 protein. The D gene is left open where the match is weak. The listing skips clone size in some rows; elsewhere it reads once, few, many or a size class.

>TRBV6-6|.|TRBJ1-5|.|15
TGTGCCAGCACCACTAGGCCCTATAGCAATCAGCCCCAGCATTTT
CASTTRPYSNQPQHF
>TRBV4-3|TRBD1|TRBJ2-2|few|15
TGCGCCAGCAGCCCCACCGGGACAGGGCCCGGGGAGCTGTTTTTT
CASSPTGTGPGELFF
>TRBV5-1|.|TRBJ1-2|.|13
TGCGCCAGCAGCCTACAGGATTCCGATGGCTACACCTTC
CASSLQDSDGYTF
>TRBV10-3|.|TRBJ1-1|.|20
TGTGCCATCAGTGAGTCAGAATCTCCGGAGGGTTTCGGACTGAACACTGAAGCTTTCTTT
CAISESESPEGFGLNTEAFF
>TRBV2|TRBD2|TRBJ2-5|.|16
TGTGCCAGCAGAAGAAGACTAGCGGGGGGGCAAGAGACCCAGTACTTC
CASRRRLAGGQETQYF
>TRBV21-1|.|TRBJ2-7|.|16
TGTGCCAGCAGCAACCATTCGGTTAGGGGGTTAGGAGAGCAGTACTTC
CASSNHSVRGLGEQYF
>TRBV2|TRBD1|TRBJ2-7|.|12
TGTGCCAGCTCCGGGACAGGGTACGAGCAGTACTTC
CASSGTGYEQYF
>TRBV7-2|TRBD1|TRBJ1-5|.|14
TGTGCCAGCAGCTTAACAGGGGTCTATCAGCCCCAGCATTTT
CASSLTGVYQPQHF
>TRBV5-6|.|TRBJ1-3|.|13
TGTGCCAGCAGCTCAGGGACTGGAAACACCATATATTTT
CASSSGTGNTIYF
>TRBV29-1|.|TRBJ1-1|.|11
TGCAGCGTTGACCAGGCCACTGAAGCTTTCTTT
CSVDQATEAFF
>TRBV30|.|TRBJ2-2|many|13
TGTGCCTGGAGTGTGGGAGACACCGGGGAGCTGTTTTTT
CAWSVGDTGELFF
>TRBV7-3|.|TRBJ1-2|once|12
TGTGCCAGCAGGGGGGCCGGCGGTGGCTACACCTTC
CASRGAGGGYTF
>TRBV3-1/TRBV3-2|.|TRBJ1-6|.|19
TGTGCCAGCAGCCAAGATACGGTGCAGGCCCCCTCCTATAATTCACCCCTCCACTTT
CASSQDTVQAPSYNSPLHF
>TRBV7-2|TRBD1|TRBJ1-2|.|13
TGTGCCAGCAGCTCAGGGACAGCTTATGGCTACACCTTC
CASSSGTAYGYTF
>TRBV28|.|TRBJ1-3|.|15
TGTGCCAGCAGTATGTCCGGTTACTCTGGAAACACCATATATTTT
CASSMSGYSGNTIYF
>TRBV29-1|.|TRBJ1-1|.|12
TGCAGCGTTGAAGATCTTAAACCGGGGGCTTTCTTT
CSVEDLKPGAFF
>TRBV19|.|TRBJ1-2|.|12
TGTGCCAGTAGTATCCGGGGAGACGGCTACACCTTC
CASSIRGDGYTF
>TRBV28|.|TRBJ1-4|.|16
TGTGCCAGCAGCGGGGGATCCTTTGCAACTAATGAAAAACTGTTTTTT
CASSGGSFATNEKLFF
>TRBV6-6|.|TRBJ1-1|.|16
TGTGCCAGCAGTCGAGACAGGAGCGGAAGGAACACTGAAGCTTTCTTT
CASSRDRSGRNTEAFF
>TRBV18|TRBD1|TRBJ2-1|.|15
TGTGCCAGCTCCACCGGGACAGGGACCTACAATGAGCAGTTCTTC
CASSTGTGTYNEQFF
>TRBV12-3/TRBV12-4|TRBD1|TRBJ1-2|once|13
TGTGCCAGCAGTCCTACAGGGGTGAGTGGCTACACCTTC
CASSPTGVSGYTF
>TRBV27|.|TRBJ1-1|.|13
TGTGCCAGCAGGCCCTCCGGCGGCACTGAAGCTTTCTTT
CASRPSGGTEAFF
>TRBV30|.|TRBJ1-1|.|13
TGTGCCTGGAGTACTCAGGGCAACACTGAAGCTTTCTTT
CAWSTQGNTEAFF
>TRBV7-3|TRBD1|TRBJ2-1|.|14
TGTGCCAGCAGCCGGGACAGGGGTTACAATGAGCAGTTCTTC
CASSRDRGYNEQFF
>TRBV7-9|.|TRBJ2-1|.|14
TGTGCCAGCAGCTACGACGGGAGTAACAATGAGCAGTTCTTC
CASSYDGSNNEQFF
>TRBV7-6|.|TRBJ1-5|.|16
TGTGCCAGCAGCCCCGCTCGGGGGGCGCAGGGTCAGCCCCAGCATTTT
CASSPARGAQGQPQHF
>TRBV3-1/TRBV3-2|TRBD1|TRBJ1-3|.|16
TGTGCCGGCAGCCAAGACAGGGGGCAGTTTGGAAACACCATATATTTT
CAGSQDRGQFGNTIYF
>TRBV9|.|TRBJ2-3|once|13
TGTGCCAGCAGCAGTACTTCCAAAGATACGCAGTATTTT
CASSSTSKDTQYF
>TRBV18|.|TRBJ2-5|once|13
TGTGCCAGCTCAAGACTAGTCCAAGAGACCCAGTACTTC
CASSRLVQETQYF
>TRBV19|.|TRBJ2-5|.|13
TGTGCCAGTACGTCACTACCACAAGAGACCCAGTACTTC
CASTSLPQETQYF
>TRBV19|.|TRBJ1-1|.|14
TGTGCCAGTAGTCCTTCCGGGGGAGGCACTGAAGCTTTCTTT
CASSPSGGGTEAFF
>TRBV6-5|.|TRBJ2-1|.|16
TGTGCCAGCAGTTACGGTTCGGGCGGGACGATCAATGAGCAGTTCTTC
CASSYGSGGTINEQFF
>TRBV3-1/TRBV3-2|TRBD1|TRBJ1-2|.|14
TGTGCCAGCAGCCGACGGACAGGGGGCGTTGGCTACACCTTC
CASSRRTGGVGYTF
>TRBV7-9|TRBD1|TRBJ2-3|.|16
TGTGCCAGCAGGTCCGACAGGGGGCGCAGCCCAGATACGCAGTATTTT
CASRSDRGRSPDTQYF
>TRBV10-3|TRBD1|TRBJ2-7|.|15
TGTGCCATCAGGGACCCGGGACAGGGGTTCAACGAGCAGTACTTC
CAIRDPGQGFNEQYF